This T cell receptor beta chain appears in the sequencing data of a study of post-analysis software for immune sequencing data. Whole-study findings and limits: When patients were compared with controls, about five TRBV segments were more frequent, TRBV5-6, TRBV5-1 and TRBV20-1 among them. Samples from one preparation batch, clustered by F measure, grouped strongly together. There was significantly lower normalized Chao1 diversity in multiple sclerosis patients than in controls.

Unique molecular identifiers were present in the TCR beta cDNA libraries. Some 500,000 cDNA molecules were obtained per 1 to 10 million input T cells. TCRdb analysed the PCR reads with MiXCR anew, one entry per CDR3 protein. The top ten clones hold 4.5% to 7.5% of a sample with about 540,000 distinct CDR3 sequences, 30% to 40% of them seen once. CDR1 is LGHNA, CDR2 YNFKEQ, per germline. Deletions cut 4 bases from V and 4 bases from J, with 10 bases between. The CDR3 spans 13 residues. This clonotype was observed a few times. No antigen is known for it. The sequenced sample was blood. The V and J genes are TRBV4-2 and TRBJ2-5, with D possibly TRBD1 on 6 matching bases. The sequence was obtained from a girl under 18 with multiple sclerosis. CDR3 in amino acids: CASSRVGGETQYF. CDR3 in DNA: TGTGCCAGCAGCCGAGTAGGGGGAGAGACCCAGTACTTC.